This T cell receptor beta chain comes out of a study of blood T cell repertoires in COVID-19. Study background: The samples span acute and convalescent COVID-19 from the United States, Italy and Spain.

Here immunoSEQ multiplex PCR was the method, and the copy in TCRdb shows in-frame clones only, minus some. The table has around 70,000 clones, around three quarters seen once. CDR1 is MNHEY, CDR2 SMNVEV, per germline (reference sequence). The CDR3 runs to 15 residues. Deletions cut 2 bases from V and 0 bases from J, with 9 bases between. The receptor's source is a human donor in a cohort sampled during active COVID-19. The sample was peripheral blood. The chain uses TRBV27 and TRBJ2-3; D gene ambiguous. The CDR3 nucleotides read TGTGCCAGCAGTTTAGGTAGATGGAGCACAGATACGCAGTATTTT. It translates to CASSLGRWSTDTQYF.